This T cell receptor (beta chain) was sequenced for a study of T cells in Graves' hyperthyroidism and ophthalmopathy. Across the whole study: Peripheral blood was drawn at first diagnosis, prior to all treatment. General study findings and limits: Researchers found most expanded thyroid clonotypes above 0.001 in blood as well. Progression to ophthalmopathy was predicted a median of 6.5 months early.

Germline CDR1 reads KGHDR; CDR2 reads SFDVKD. Deletions cut 7 bases from V and 3 bases from J, with 18 bases between. The CDR3 has 15 residues. There are many counts of this clonotype. What it binds is unknown. TCR beta CDR3 regions were amplified from RNA transcripts. The HTBI primer set served for first-round RT-PCR of the TCR CDR3. MiXCR, run by TCRdb on the multiplex PCR reads, gives a single entry per CDR3 protein. The table lists 550,000 to 650,000 distinct CDR3 sequences, about 14% of them singletons. Fresh 10 ml peripheral blood yielded PBMCs. The origin of this receptor is a woman aged 30 to 39 with Graves' hyperthyroidism that later progressed to Graves' ophthalmopathy. The sequencing input was blood. The chain carries TRBV24-1 and TRBJ2-7; D is ambiguous. The CDR3 is CATSPEPQIYYEQYF. The CDR3 DNA is TGTGCCACCAGCCCCGAACCACAGATTTACTACGAGCAGTACTTC.